The clone carrying this TCR beta chain was seen a few times. The data were obtained in a study of T-cell memory formation after mild COVID-19. The CDR3 is 16 residues long. Trimming removed 6 bases from V and 5 bases from J; junction bases left unmatched: 8. TCRdb redid the calling of the 5' RACE reads with MiXCR, one entry per CDR3 protein. Of around 250,000 distinct CDR3 sequences in the sample, around 17% are singletons; the top ten hold more than 20%. The specimen was PBMCs or a T cell subset sorted from them (not recorded which). The source of this sequence is a man in his late teens or twenties who had mild COVID-19 (a few samples of this study predate the infection). Cell type and time point are not known. The chain employs TRBV12-3 or TRBV12-4 and TRBJ2-5; TRBD2 matches 14 bases. In DNA form, the CDR3 reads TGTGCCAGCAGGGGGACTAGCGGGGGCTCTTCGGAGACCCAGTACTTC. Translated, it gives CASRGTSGGSSETQYF.